This T cell receptor (beta chain) originates from a study of blood T cell repertoires in COVID-19. In the study overall: Researchers got acute and convalescent COVID-19 samples from the United States, Italy and Spain.

V lost 5 bases and J lost 5, with 18 bases in between. CDR1 SGHTA and CDR2 FQGTGA come from the germline V gene. The length of the CDR3 is 15 residues. The method was immunoSEQ multiplex PCR; TCRdb's version includes in-frame clones alone and lacks a portion of them. The sample includes roughly 200,000 clones, approximately 84% of them seen just once. This receptor was obtained from a man aged 50 or older with active or convalescent COVID-19. The sample comprised peripheral blood. This chain connects TRBV7-3 to TRBJ1-1; weak D call: TRBD1 (6 bases). As DNA, the CDR3 is TGTGCCAGCAGCCAGGGTTTGGGGGCGGTAACTGAAGCTTTCTTT. It encodes CASSQGLGAVTEAFF.